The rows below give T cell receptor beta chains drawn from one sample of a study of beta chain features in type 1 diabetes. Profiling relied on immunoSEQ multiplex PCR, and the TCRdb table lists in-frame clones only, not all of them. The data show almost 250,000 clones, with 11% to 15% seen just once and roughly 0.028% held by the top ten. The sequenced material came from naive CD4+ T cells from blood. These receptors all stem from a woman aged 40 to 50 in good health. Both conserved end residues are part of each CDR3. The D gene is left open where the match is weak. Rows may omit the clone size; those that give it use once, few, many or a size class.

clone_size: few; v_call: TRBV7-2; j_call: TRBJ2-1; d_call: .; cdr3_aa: CASSSTGTYNEQFF; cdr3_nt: TGTGCCAGCAGTTCTACCGGGACTTACAATGAGCAGTTCTTC
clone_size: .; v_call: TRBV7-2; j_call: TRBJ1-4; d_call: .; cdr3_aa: CASSQHLGATNEKLFF; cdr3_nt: TGTGCCAGCAGCCAACACCTAGGGGCAACTAATGAAAAACTGTTTTTT
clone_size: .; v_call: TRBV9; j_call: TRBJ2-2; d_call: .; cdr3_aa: CASSGGTHNTGELFF; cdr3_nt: TGTGCCAGCAGCGGCGGGACTCATAACACCGGGGAGCTGTTTTTT
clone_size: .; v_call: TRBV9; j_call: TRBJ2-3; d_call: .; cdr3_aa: CASSVASGSSTDTQYF; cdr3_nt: TGTGCCAGCAGCGTAGCTTCCGGTAGTAGCACAGATACGCAGTATTTT
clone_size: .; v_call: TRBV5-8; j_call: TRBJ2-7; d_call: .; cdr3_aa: CASSLGLALSYEQYF; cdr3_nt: TGTGCCAGCAGCTTGGGGCTAGCGCTCTCCTACGAGCAGTACTTC
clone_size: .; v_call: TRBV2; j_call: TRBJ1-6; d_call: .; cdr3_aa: CASTFQGKGNSPLHF; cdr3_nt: TGTGCCAGCACCTTCCAGGGAAAGGGTAATTCACCCCTCCACTTT
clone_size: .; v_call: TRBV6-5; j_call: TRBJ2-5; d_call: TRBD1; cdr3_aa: CASSYADRWTSQYF; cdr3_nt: TGTGCCAGCAGTTACGCGGACAGGTGGACCTCCCAGTACTTC
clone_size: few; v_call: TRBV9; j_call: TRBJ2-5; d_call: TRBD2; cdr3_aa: CASSEGGLAGAQETQYF; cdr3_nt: TGTGCCAGCAGCGAGGGCGGACTAGCGGGGGCCCAAGAGACCCAGTACTTC
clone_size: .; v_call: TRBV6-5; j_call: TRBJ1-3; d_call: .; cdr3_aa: CASSSGDGNTIYF; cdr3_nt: TGTGCCAGCAGTTCAGGGGACGGAAACACCATATATTTT
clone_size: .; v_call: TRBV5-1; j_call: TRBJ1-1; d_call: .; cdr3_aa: CASKSEVGTEAFF; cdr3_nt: TGCGCCAGCAAGAGTGAGGTCGGCACTGAAGCTTTCTTT
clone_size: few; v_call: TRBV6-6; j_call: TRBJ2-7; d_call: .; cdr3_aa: CASTTGTGPYEQYF; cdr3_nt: TGTGCCAGCACAACCGGGACTGGCCCCTACGAGCAGTACTTC
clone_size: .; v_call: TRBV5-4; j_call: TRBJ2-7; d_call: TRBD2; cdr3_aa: CASSLLAGGASYEQYF; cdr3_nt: TGTGCCAGCAGCTTACTAGCCGGGGGGGCCTCCTACGAGCAGTACTTC
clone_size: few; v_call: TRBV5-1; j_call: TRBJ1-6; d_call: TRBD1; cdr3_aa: CASMEGASYNSPLHF; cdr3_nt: TGCGCCAGCATGGAGGGGGCCTCCTATAATTCACCCCTCCACTTT